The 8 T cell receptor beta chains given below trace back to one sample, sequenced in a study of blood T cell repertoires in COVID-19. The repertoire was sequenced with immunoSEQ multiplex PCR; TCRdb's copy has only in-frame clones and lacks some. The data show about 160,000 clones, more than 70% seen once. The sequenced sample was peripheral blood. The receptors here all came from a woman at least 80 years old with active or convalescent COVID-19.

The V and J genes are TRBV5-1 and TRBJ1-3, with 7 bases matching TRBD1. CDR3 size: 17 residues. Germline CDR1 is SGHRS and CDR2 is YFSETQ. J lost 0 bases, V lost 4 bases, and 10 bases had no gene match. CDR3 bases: TGCGCCAGCAGCATGCAGCCGGGACAGAGCTCTGGAAACACCATATATTTT. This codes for CASSMQPGQSSGNTIYF. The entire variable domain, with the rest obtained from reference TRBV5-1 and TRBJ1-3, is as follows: KAGVTQTPRYLIKTRGQQVTLSCSPISGHRSVSWYQQTPGQGLQFLFEYFSETQRNKGNFPGRFSGRQFSNSRSEMNVSTLELGDSALYLCASSMQPGQSSGNTIYFGEGSWLTVV.

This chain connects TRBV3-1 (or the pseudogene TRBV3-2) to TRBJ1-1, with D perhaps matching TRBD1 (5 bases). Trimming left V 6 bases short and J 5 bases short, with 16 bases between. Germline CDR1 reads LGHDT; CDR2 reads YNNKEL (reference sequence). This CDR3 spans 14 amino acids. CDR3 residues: CASSPRNGGTEAFF. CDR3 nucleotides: TGTGCCAGCAGTCCACGGAACGGGGGGACTGAAGCTTTCTTT.

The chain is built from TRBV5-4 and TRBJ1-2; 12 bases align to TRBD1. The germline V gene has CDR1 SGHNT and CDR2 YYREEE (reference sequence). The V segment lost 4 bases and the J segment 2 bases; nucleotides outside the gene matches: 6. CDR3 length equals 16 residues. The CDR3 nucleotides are TGTGCCAGCAGCCCATGGGGACAGGGGGCCAACTATGGCTACACCTTC. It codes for CASSPWGQGANYGYTF.

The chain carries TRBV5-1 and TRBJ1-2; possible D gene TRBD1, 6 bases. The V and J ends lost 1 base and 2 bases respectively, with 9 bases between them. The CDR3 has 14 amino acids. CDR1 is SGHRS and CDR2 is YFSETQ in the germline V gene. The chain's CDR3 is CASSLLDRNYGYTF. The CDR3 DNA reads TGCGCCAGCAGCTTGCTTGACAGGAACTATGGCTACACCTTC.

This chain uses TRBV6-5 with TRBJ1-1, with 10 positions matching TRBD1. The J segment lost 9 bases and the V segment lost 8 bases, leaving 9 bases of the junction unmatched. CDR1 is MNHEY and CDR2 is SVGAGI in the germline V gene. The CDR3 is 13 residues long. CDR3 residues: CASRRQGAPKAFF. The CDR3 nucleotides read TGTGCCAGCCGTAGACAGGGGGCGCCCAAAGCTTTCTTT.

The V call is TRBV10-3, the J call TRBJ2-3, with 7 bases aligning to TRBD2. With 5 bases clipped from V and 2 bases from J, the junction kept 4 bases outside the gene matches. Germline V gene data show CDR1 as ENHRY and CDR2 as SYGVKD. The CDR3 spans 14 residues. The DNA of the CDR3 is TGTGCCATCAGTTCTAGCGGTCACACAGATACGCAGTATTTT. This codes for CAISSSGHTDTQYF.

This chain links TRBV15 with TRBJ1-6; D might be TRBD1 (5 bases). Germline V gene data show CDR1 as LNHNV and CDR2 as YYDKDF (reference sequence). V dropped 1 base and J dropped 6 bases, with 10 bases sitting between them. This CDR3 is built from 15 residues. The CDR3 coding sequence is TGTGCCACCAGCAGAGTGGGGGGAGGTAATTCACCCCTCCACTTT. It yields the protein CATSRVGGGNSPLHF.

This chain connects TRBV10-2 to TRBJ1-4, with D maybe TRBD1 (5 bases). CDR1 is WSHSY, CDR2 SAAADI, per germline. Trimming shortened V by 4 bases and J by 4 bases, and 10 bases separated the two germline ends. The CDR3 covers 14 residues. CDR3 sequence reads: CASSGGGYNEKLFF. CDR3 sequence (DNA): TGCGCCAGCAGTGGGGGCGGCTATAATGAAAAACTGTTTTTT.